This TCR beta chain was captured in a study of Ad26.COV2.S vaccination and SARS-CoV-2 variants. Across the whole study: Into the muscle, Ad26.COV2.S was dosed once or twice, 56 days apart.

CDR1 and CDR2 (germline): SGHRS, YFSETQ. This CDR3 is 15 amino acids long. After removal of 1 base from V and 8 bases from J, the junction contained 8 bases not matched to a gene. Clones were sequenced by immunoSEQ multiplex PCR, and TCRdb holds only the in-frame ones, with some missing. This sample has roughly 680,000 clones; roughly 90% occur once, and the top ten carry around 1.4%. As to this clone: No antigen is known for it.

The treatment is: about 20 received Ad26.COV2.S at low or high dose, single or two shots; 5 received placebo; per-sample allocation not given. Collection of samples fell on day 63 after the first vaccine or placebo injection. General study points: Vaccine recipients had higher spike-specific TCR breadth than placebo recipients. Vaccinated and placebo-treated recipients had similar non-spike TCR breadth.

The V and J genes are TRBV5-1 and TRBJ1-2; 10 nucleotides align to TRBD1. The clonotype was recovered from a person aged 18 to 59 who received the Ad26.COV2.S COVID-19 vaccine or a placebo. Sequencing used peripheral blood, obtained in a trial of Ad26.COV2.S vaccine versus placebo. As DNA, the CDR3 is TGCGCCAGCAGCTTGACGGAGACAGGGGGCTTGGGCTACACCTTC. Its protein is CASSLTETGGLGYTF.